This TCR beta chain was captured by sequencing in a study of cytomegalovirus exposure and HLA in healthy donors. Separate from the approximately 720-subject first cohort was the approximately 120-subject validation cohort, to which the donors belonged. Overall study findings and caveats: Cytomegalovirus association was listed for about 150 TCR beta chains.

In regard to this clone: Antigen: not known.

J gave up 3 bases and V 2 bases, and 13 bases lay outside the gene matches. Germline V gene sequence: CDR1 GTSNPN, CDR2 SVGIG (reference sequence). The CDR3 contains 18 residues. Produced via immunoSEQ multiplex PCR; TCRdb's table is partial and in-frame only. The table has roughly 280,000 clones, approximately 86% seen once. Sequenced material: PBMCs. The chain has TRBV30 and TRBJ2-2; 9 bases agree with TRBD1. This TCR derives from a woman between 18 and 29 years old in good health and CMV-seronegative. The CDR3 protein is CAWSPGQGSYGDTGELFF. CDR3 coding DNA: TGTGCCTGGAGTCCGGGACAGGGCTCTTATGGGGACACCGGGGAGCTGTTTTTT.